The rows below give T cell receptor beta chains drawn from one sample of a study of T cell repertoires in cytomegalovirus infection. MiXCR, applied by TCRdb to the reads, yields one record per CDR3 protein. The sample shows nearly 450,000 distinct CDR3 sequences, under 40% of them seen only once. The sequenced sample was PBMCs. The receptors were gathered from a human donor in good health (CMV status not recorded). Some clones in this sample may be carry-over from other donors' samples. CDR3s include the opening cysteine and the closing phenylalanine or tryptophan. D genes are given only for firm matches. Size tells how often a clone was seen (once, few, many) or the class of an expanded clone, and some rows leave it out.

D gene: -
V gene: TRBV19
J gene: TRBJ2-7
clone size: -
CDR3 protein: CASSPSGQGNYEQYF
CDR3 DNA: TGTGCCAGTAGCCCATCCGGGCAGGGGAACTACGAGCAGTACTTC

D gene: TRBD1
V gene: TRBV28
J gene: TRBJ1-2
clone size: -
CDR3 protein: CASSLRQGGSGYTF
CDR3 DNA: TGTGCCAGCAGTTTACGACAGGGGGGTAGTGGCTACACCTTC

D gene: -
V gene: TRBV6-5
J gene: TRBJ2-5
clone size: -
CDR3 protein: CASSYSTGGETQYF
CDR3 DNA: TGTGCCAGCAGTTACTCGACCGGAGGAGAGACCCAGTACTTC

D gene: -
V gene: TRBV28
J gene: TRBJ1-2
clone size: -
CDR3 protein: CASRMTAFYGYTF
CDR3 DNA: TGTGCCAGCAGGATGACAGCCTTCTATGGCTACACCTTC

D gene: -
V gene: TRBV15
J gene: TRBJ1-6
clone size: -
CDR3 protein: CATSVRLNSPLHF
CDR3 DNA: TGTGCCACCAGCGTCCGACTTAATTCACCCCTCCACTTT

D gene: TRBD1
V gene: TRBV11-2
J gene: TRBJ1-1
clone size: -
CDR3 protein: CASSSRGDRATEAFF
CDR3 DNA: TGTGCCAGCAGCTCCCGCGGGGACAGGGCCACTGAAGCTTTCTTT

D gene: TRBD2
V gene: TRBV27
J gene: TRBJ2-3
clone size: few
CDR3 protein: CASSLRVGTSGAEDTQYF
CDR3 DNA: TGTGCCAGCAGTTTACGGGTAGGGACTAGCGGAGCCGAGGATACGCAGTATTTT

D gene: TRBD1
V gene: TRBV6-1
J gene: TRBJ1-4
clone size: many
CDR3 protein: CASNLGGQVGNEKLFF
CDR3 DNA: TGTGCCAGCAACTTAGGGGGCCAGGTCGGAAATGAAAAACTGTTTTTT

D gene: TRBD1
V gene: TRBV4-1
J gene: TRBJ1-2
clone size: -
CDR3 protein: CASRHRSTGYNYGYTF
CDR3 DNA: TGCGCCAGCAGACATCGCTCGACAGGGTACAACTATGGCTACACCTTC

D gene: -
V gene: TRBV7-9
J gene: TRBJ2-6
clone size: few
CDR3 protein: CASSPTGGVPGEANVLTF
CDR3 DNA: TGTGCCAGCAGCCCAACAGGTGGGGTGCCTGGTGAGGCCAACGTCCTGACTTTC

D gene: -
V gene: TRBV7-8
J gene: TRBJ1-1
clone size: many
CDR3 protein: CASTERAGENTEAFF
CDR3 DNA: TGTGCCAGCACCGAGCGGGCAGGTGAGAACACTGAAGCTTTCTTT

D gene: TRBD2
V gene: TRBV6-2/TRBV6-3
J gene: TRBJ2-5
clone size: few
CDR3 protein: CASQRGGNQETQYF
CDR3 DNA: TGTGCCAGCCAGCGGGGGGGGAACCAAGAGACCCAGTACTTC

D gene: -
V gene: TRBV7-3
J gene: TRBJ2-3
clone size: many
CDR3 protein: CASSLRGPAAGKTDTQYF
CDR3 DNA: TGTGCCAGCAGCTTAAGGGGGCCGGCAGCGGGGAAGACAGATACGCAGTATTTT

D gene: -
V gene: TRBV7-2
J gene: TRBJ2-7
clone size: -
CDR3 protein: CASSWGRGYEQYF
CDR3 DNA: TGTGCCAGCAGCTGGGGCAGGGGTTACGAGCAGTACTTC

D gene: TRBD1
V gene: TRBV6-2/TRBV6-3
J gene: TRBJ1-6
clone size: -
CDR3 protein: CASTRTGPGTGIFVSSPLHF
CDR3 DNA: TGTGCCAGCACGCGGACCGGACCCGGGACAGGGATTTTTGTATCTTCACCCCTCCACTTT

D gene: -
V gene: TRBV3-1
J gene: TRBJ1-6
clone size: -
CDR3 protein: CASSPSTGQNSPLHF
CDR3 DNA: TGTGCCAGCAGCCCCTCAACAGGGCAAAATTCACCCCTCCACTTT

D gene: TRBD1
V gene: TRBV20-1
J gene: TRBJ2-7
clone size: -
CDR3 protein: CSARATGTGGSYEQYF
CDR3 DNA: TGCAGTGCTAGGGCGACCGGGACAGGGGGTTCCTACGAGCAGTACTTC

D gene: -
V gene: TRBV5-6
J gene: TRBJ1-1
clone size: -
CDR3 protein: CASSLVGRGVNTEAFF
CDR3 DNA: TGTGCCAGCAGCCTGGTTGGCCGGGGGGTGAACACTGAAGCTTTCTTT

D gene: -
V gene: TRBV6-6
J gene: TRBJ2-7
clone size: -
CDR3 protein: CASTPSGVPSSFPEQYF
CDR3 DNA: TGTGCCAGCACCCCCTCAGGAGTCCCTTCCTCTTTCCCCGAGCAGTACTTC

D gene: TRBD2
V gene: TRBV6-1
J gene: TRBJ2-1
clone size: -
CDR3 protein: CASSPTSGGANGNEQFF
CDR3 DNA: TGTGCCAGCAGCCCGACTAGCGGGGGGGCAAACGGGAATGAGCAGTTCTTC

D gene: -
V gene: TRBV11-2
J gene: TRBJ1-5
clone size: -
CDR3 protein: CASAPGVGQPQHF
CDR3 DNA: TGTGCCAGCGCCCCGGGCGTGGGTCAGCCCCAGCATTTT

D gene: -
V gene: TRBV7-2
J gene: TRBJ1-6
clone size: few
CDR3 protein: CASSSGGRVNSPLHF
CDR3 DNA: TGTGCCAGCAGCTCGGGGGGCAGGGTAAATTCACCCCTCCACTTT

D gene: -
V gene: TRBV15
J gene: TRBJ1-6
clone size: -
CDR3 protein: CATSSGQGPSNSPLHF
CDR3 DNA: TGTGCCACCAGCAGCGGGCAGGGGCCTTCTAATTCACCCCTCCACTTT

D gene: -
V gene: TRBV15
J gene: TRBJ1-6
clone size: -
CDR3 protein: CATSPSYNSPLHF
CDR3 DNA: TGTGCCACCAGCCCCAGCTATAATTCACCCCTCCACTTT

D gene: TRBD1
V gene: TRBV12-3/TRBV12-4
J gene: TRBJ2-2
clone size: many
CDR3 protein: CASSLRGPGELFF
CDR3 DNA: TGTGCCAGCAGTTTAAGGGGGCCAGGGGAGCTGTTTTTT

D gene: -
V gene: TRBV6-6
J gene: TRBJ2-5
clone size: few
CDR3 protein: CASSYLQETQYF
CDR3 DNA: TGTGCCAGCAGTTACCTCCAAGAGACCCAGTACTTC

D gene: -
V gene: TRBV2
J gene: TRBJ1-1
clone size: many
CDR3 protein: CASSEGWARNTEAFF
CDR3 DNA: TGTGCCAGCAGTGAGGGATGGGCCAGGAACACTGAAGCTTTCTTT

D gene: TRBD2
V gene: TRBV5-1
J gene: TRBJ2-3
clone size: -
CDR3 protein: CASSLKRGGPGDTQYF
CDR3 DNA: TGCGCCAGCAGCTTAAAGCGGGGGGGCCCTGGAGATACGCAGTATTTT

D gene: TRBD1
V gene: TRBV7-2
J gene: TRBJ1-3
clone size: few
CDR3 protein: CASSLLTGGASGNTIYF
CDR3 DNA: TGTGCCAGCAGCTTGCTCACAGGGGGCGCTTCTGGAAACACCATATATTTT

D gene: -
V gene: TRBV5-4
J gene: TRBJ2-2
clone size: few
CDR3 protein: CASSHPGLLNTGELFF
CDR3 DNA: TGTGCCAGCAGCCACCCGGGACTCCTGAACACCGGGGAGCTGTTTTTT

D gene: -
V gene: TRBV6-6
J gene: TRBJ2-5
clone size: few
CDR3 protein: CASSYSKVQETQYF
CDR3 DNA: TGTGCCAGCAGTTACTCCAAGGTTCAAGAGACCCAGTACTTC

D gene: -
V gene: TRBV5-6
J gene: TRBJ2-7
clone size: -
CDR3 protein: CASSLDLSRGGEQYF
CDR3 DNA: TGTGCCAGCAGCTTGGATTTGTCGAGGGGCGGAGAGCAGTACTTC

D gene: TRBD1
V gene: TRBV18
J gene: TRBJ2-7
clone size: -
CDR3 protein: CASSPRDSVYEQYF
CDR3 DNA: TGTGCCAGCTCACCCCGGGACAGCGTCTACGAGCAGTACTTC

D gene: -
V gene: TRBV5-1
J gene: TRBJ1-1
clone size: -
CDR3 protein: CASSLTGIPEAFF
CDR3 DNA: TGCGCCAGCAGCTTAACAGGGATCCCTGAAGCTTTCTTT

D gene: -
V gene: TRBV7-9
J gene: TRBJ2-2
clone size: -
CDR3 protein: CASSLLTGELFF
CDR3 DNA: TGTGCCAGCAGCTTATTAACCGGGGAGCTGTTTTTT

D gene: -
V gene: TRBV6-5
J gene: TRBJ1-2
clone size: -
CDR3 protein: CASSPLAGGGYTF
CDR3 DNA: TGTGCCAGCAGCCCCCTTGCGGGGGGTGGCTACACCTTC

D gene: -
V gene: TRBV6-2/TRBV6-3
J gene: TRBJ1-2
clone size: -
CDR3 protein: CAIYSDSLRYGYTF
CDR3 DNA: TGTGCCATATACTCCGACAGTCTTCGCTATGGCTACACCTTC

D gene: -
V gene: TRBV10-3
J gene: TRBJ1-3
clone size: -
CDR3 protein: CDIMDPSGNTIYF
CDR3 DNA: TGTGACATCATGGACCCCTCTGGAAACACCATATATTTT

D gene: -
V gene: TRBV7-2
J gene: TRBJ1-1
clone size: -
CDR3 protein: CASSRNPNTEAFF
CDR3 DNA: TGTGCCAGCAGCCGAAACCCGAACACTGAAGCTTTCTTT

D gene: -
V gene: TRBV18
J gene: TRBJ2-3
clone size: many
CDR3 protein: CASSPSGIGTEEGLSTDTQYF
CDR3 DNA: TGTGCCAGCTCACCCTCGGGGATCGGGACGGAGGAAGGGTTGAGCACAGATACGCAGTATTTT